The source of this T cell receptor beta chain is a study of shared clonotypes between healthy human individuals. Germline values: CDR1 ENHRY, CDR2 SYGVKD. This CDR3 region has 18 residues. The V segment lost 3 bases and the J segment 6 bases; nucleotides outside the gene matches: 17. Assay used: immunoSEQ multiplex PCR; TCRdb lists only in-frame clones, some missing. The sample holds about 1.9 million clones; 93% are singletons and the top ten take less than 2%. It was CD45RO-negative cells, positively selected for CCR7, that made up naive CD8 cells, with terminally differentiated effector memory CD45RA+ cells excluded. To note about this clone: Its antigen is still unknown.

Study findings and constraints: How much donors shared clonotypes was expected to be affected by sequencing depth.

Sample: naive CD8+ T cells from PBMCs. The V and J genes are TRBV10-3 and TRBJ1-3; 7 nucleotides line up with TRBD1. The TCR was taken from a young man in good health. Some clones in this sample may be carry-over from other donors' samples. The CDR3 spells CAISETLWVQGSLNTIYF. The CDR3 DNA is TGTGCCATCAGTGAAACCCTTTGGGTACAGGGGAGCTTAAACACCATATATTTT.